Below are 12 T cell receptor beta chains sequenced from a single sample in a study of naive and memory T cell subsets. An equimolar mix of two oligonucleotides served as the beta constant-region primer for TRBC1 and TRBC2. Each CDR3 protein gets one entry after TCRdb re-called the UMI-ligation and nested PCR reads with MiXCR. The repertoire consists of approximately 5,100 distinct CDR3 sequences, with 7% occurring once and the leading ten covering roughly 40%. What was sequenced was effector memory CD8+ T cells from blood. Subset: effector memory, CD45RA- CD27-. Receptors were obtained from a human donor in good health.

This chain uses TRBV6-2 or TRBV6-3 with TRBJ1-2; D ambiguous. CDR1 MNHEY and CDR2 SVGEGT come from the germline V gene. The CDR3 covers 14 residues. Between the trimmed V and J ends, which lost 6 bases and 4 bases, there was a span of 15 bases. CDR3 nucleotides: TGTGCCAGCAGATTCATCGCGGCAGGCTATGGCTACACCTTC. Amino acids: CASRFIAAGYGYTF.

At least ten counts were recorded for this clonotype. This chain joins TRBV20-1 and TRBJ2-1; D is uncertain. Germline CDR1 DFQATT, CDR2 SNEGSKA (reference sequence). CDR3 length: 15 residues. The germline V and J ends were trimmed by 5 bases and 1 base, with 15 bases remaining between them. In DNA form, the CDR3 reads TGCAGTGCTGCCCTGGCGGAAAGGTCCTACAATGAGCAGTTCTTC. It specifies CSAALAERSYNEQFF.

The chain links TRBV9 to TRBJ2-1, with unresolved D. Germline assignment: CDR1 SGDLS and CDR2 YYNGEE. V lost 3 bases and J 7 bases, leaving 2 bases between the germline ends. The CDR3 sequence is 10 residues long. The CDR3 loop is CASSGNEQFF. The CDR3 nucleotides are TGTGCCAGCAGCGGAAATGAGCAGTTCTTC. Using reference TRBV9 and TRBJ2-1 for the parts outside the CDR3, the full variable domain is DSGVTQTPKHLITATGQRVTLRCSPRSGDLSVYWYQQSLDQGLQFLIQYYNGEERAKGNILERFSAQQFPDLHSELNLSSLELGDSALYFCASSGNEQFFGPGTRLTVL.

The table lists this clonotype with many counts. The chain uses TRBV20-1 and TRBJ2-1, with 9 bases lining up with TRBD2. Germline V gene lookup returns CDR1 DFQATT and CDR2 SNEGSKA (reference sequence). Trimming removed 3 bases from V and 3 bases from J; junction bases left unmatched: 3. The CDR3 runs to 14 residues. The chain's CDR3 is CSASSGRGYNEQFF. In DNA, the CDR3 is TGCAGTGCTAGTAGCGGGAGAGGCTACAATGAGCAGTTCTTC.

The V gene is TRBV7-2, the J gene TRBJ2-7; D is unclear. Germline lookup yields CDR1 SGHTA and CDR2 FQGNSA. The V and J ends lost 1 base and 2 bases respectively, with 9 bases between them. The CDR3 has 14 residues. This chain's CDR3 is CASSLGFFPYEQYF. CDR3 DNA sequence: TGTGCCAGCAGCTTAGGGTTTTTTCCCTACGAGCAGTACTTC.

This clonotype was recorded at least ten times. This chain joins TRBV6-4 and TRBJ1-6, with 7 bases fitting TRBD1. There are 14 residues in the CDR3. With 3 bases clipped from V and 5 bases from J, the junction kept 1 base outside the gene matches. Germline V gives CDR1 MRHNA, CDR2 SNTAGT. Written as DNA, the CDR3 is TGTGCCAGCAGTGAAGACAGGGATAATTCACCCCTCCACTTT. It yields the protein CASSEDRDNSPLHF.

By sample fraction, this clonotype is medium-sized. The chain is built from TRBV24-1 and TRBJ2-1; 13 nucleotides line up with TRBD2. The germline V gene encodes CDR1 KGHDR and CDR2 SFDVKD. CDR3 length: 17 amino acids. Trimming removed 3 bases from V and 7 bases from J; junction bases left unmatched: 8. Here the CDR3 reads CATSDRIGLAGVNEQFF. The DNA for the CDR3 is TGTGCCACCAGTGATCGGATCGGACTAGCGGGAGTTAATGAGCAGTTCTTC.

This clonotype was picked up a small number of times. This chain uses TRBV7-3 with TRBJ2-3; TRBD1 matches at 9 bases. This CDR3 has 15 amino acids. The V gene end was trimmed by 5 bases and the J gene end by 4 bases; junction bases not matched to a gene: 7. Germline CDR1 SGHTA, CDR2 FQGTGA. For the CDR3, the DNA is TGTGCCAGCAGCCCCGGGACAGGGAGGTCAGATACGCAGTATTTT. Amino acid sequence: CASSPGTGRSDTQYF.

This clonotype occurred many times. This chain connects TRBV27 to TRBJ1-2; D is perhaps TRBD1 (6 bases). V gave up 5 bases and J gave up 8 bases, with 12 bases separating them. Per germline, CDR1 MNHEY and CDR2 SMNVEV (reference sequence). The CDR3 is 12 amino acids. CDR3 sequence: CASSRGGTGYTF. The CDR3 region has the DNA TGTGCCAGCAGTCGCGGCGGGACAGGCTACACCTTC.

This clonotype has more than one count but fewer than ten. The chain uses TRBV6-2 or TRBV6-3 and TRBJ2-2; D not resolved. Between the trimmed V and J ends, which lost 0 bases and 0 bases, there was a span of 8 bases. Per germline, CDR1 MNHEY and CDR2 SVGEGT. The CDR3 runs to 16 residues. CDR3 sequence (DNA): TGTGCCAGCAGTTACTCGCCAGGAGCGAACACCGGGGAGCTGTTTTTT. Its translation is CASSYSPGANTGELFF.

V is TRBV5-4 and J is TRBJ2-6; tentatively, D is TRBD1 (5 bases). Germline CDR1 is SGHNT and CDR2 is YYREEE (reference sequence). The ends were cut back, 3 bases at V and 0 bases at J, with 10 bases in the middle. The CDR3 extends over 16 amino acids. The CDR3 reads CASSYDSFSGANVLTF. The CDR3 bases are TGTGCCAGCAGCTACGACAGCTTCTCTGGGGCCAACGTCCTGACTTTC.

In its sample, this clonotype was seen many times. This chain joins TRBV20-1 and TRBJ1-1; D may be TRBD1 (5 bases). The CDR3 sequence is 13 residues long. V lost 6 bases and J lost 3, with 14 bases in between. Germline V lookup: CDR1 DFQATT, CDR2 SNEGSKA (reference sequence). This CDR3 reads CSAPGRADTEAFF. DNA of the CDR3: TGCAGTGCCCCCGGCAGGGCAGACACTGAAGCTTTCTTT.